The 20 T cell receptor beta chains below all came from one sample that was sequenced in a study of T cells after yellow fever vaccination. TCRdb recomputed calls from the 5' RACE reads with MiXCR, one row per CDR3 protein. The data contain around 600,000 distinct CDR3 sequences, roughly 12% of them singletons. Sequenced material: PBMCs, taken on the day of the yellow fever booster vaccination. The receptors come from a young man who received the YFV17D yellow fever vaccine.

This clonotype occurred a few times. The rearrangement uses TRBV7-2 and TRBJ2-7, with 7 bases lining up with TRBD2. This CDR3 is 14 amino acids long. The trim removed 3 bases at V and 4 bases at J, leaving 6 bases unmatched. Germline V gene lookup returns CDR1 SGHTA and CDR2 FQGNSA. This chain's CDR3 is CASSFTAGPYEQYF. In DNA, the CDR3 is TGTGCCAGCAGCTTTACAGCGGGACCATACGAGCAGTACTTC.

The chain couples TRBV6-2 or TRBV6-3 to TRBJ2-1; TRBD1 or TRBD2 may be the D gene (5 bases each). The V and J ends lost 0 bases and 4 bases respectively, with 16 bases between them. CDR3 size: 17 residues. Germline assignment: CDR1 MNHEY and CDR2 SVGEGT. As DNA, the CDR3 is TGTGCCAGCAGTTACTCCGTTCGGGACCCGAGTTACAATGAGCAGTTCTTC. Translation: CASSYSVRDPSYNEQFF.

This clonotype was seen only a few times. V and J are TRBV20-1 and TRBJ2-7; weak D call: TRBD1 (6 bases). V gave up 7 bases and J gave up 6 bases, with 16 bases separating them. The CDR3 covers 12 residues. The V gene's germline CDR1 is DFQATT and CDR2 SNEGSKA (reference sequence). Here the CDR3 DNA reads TGCAGTGTAAGTCAGGGGAACCTCGAGCAGTACTTC. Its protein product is CSVSQGNLEQYF.

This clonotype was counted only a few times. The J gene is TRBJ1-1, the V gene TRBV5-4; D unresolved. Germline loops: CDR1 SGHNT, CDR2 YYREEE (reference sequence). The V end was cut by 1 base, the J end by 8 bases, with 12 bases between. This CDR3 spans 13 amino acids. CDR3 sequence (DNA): TGTGCCAGCAGCTTGAAAGGCAGCGTCGAAGCTTTCTTT. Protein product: CASSLKGSVEAFF.

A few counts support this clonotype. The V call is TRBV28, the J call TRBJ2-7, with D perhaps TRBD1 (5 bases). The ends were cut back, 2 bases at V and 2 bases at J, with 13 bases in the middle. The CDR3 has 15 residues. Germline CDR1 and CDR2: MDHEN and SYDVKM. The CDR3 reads CASSLVGVAPYEQYF. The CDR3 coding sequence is TGTGCCAGCAGTTTAGTAGGGGTGGCTCCCTACGAGCAGTACTTC.

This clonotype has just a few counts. CDR3 coding DNA: TGTGCCAGCAGTTTGCCCACCTACGAGCAGTACTTC. Protein product: CASSLPTYEQYF. The gene calls are TRBV12-3 or TRBV12-4 and TRBJ2-7; D call uncertain. The CDR3 runs 12 residues. V lost 3 bases and J lost 2, with 5 bases in between.

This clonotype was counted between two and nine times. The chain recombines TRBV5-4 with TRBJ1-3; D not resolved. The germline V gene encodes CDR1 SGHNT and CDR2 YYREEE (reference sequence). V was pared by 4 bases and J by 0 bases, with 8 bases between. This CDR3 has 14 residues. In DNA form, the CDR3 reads TGTGCCAGCAGCGGTCGGGGCTCTGGAAACACCATATATTTT. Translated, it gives CASSGRGSGNTIYF.

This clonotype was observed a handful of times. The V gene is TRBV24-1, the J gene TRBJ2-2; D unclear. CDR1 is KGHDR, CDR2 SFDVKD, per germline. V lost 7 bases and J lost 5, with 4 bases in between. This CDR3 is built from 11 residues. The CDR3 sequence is CATRVTGELFF. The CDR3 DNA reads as TGTGCCACCAGGGTAACCGGGGAGCTGTTTTTT.

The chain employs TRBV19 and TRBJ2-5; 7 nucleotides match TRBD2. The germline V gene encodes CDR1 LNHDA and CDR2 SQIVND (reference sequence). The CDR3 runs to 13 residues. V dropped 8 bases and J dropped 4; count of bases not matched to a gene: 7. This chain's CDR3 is CASGEGRSETQYF. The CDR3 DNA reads TGTGCCAGTGGGGAGGGACGTTCAGAGACCCAGTACTTC.

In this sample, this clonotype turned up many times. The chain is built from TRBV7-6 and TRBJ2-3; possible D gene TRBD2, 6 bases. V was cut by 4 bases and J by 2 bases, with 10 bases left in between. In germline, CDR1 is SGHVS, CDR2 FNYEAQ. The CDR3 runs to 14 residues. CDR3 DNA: TGTGCCAGCAGCTATAGCGGTATCACAGATACGCAGTATTTT. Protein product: CASSYSGITDTQYF.

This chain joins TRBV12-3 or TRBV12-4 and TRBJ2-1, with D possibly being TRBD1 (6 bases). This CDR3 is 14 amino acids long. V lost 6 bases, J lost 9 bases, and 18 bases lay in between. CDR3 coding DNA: TGTGCCAGCAGCTCTATACTCCGGGACACTGAGCAGTTCTTC. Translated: CASSSILRDTEQFF.

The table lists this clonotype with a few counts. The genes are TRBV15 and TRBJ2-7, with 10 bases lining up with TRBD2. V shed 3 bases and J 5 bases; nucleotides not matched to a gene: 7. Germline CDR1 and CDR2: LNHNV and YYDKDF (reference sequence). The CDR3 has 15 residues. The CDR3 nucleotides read TGTGCCACCAGCAGTTGGACTAGCGGAATAGACGAGCAGTACTTC. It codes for CATSSWTSGIDEQYF.

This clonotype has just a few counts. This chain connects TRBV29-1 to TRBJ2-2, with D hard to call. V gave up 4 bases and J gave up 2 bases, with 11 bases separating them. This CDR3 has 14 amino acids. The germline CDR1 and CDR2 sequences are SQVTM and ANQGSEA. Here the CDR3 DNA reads TGCAGCGTTGTCGTGACAACAAACACCGGGGAGCTGTTTTTT. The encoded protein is CSVVVTTNTGELFF.

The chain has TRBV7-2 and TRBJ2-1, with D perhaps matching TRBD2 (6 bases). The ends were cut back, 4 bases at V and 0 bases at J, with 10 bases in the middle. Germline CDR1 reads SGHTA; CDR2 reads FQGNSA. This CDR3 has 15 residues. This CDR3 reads CASSSSRGSYNEQFF. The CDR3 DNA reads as TGTGCCAGCAGCTCTTCGCGGGGCTCCTACAATGAGCAGTTCTTC. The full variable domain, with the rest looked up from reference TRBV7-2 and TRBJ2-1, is GAGVSQSPSNKVTEKGKDVELRCDPISGHTALYWYRQSLGQGLEFLIYFQGNSAPDKSGLPSDRFSAERTGGSVSTLTIQRTQQEDSAVYLCASSSSRGSYNEQFFGPGTRLTVL.

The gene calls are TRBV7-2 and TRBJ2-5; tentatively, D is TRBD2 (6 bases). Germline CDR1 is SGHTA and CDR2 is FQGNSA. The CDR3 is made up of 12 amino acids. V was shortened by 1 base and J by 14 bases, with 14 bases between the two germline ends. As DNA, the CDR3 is TGTGCCAGCAGCTTAGATCTCGGGGAGGAATACTTC. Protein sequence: CASSLDLGEEYF. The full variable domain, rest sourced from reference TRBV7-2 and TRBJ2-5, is GAGVSQSPSNKVTEKGKDVELRCDPISGHTALYWYRQSLGQGLEFLIYFQGNSAPDKSGLPSDRFSAERTGGSVSTLTIQRTQQEDSAVYLCASSLDLGEEYFGPGTRLLVL.

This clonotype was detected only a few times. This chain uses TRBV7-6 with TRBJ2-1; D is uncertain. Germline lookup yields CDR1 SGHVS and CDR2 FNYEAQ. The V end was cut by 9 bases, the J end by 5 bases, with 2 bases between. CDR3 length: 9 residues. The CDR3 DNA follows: TGTGCCAGGGACAATGAGCAGTTCTTC. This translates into CARDNEQFF.

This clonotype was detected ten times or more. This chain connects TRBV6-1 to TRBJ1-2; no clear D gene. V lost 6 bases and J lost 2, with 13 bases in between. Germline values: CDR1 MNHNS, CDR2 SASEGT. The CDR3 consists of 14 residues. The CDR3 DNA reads TGTGCCAGCAGATTCTTTGGGTCCAACTATGGCTACACCTTC. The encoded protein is CASRFFGSNYGYTF.

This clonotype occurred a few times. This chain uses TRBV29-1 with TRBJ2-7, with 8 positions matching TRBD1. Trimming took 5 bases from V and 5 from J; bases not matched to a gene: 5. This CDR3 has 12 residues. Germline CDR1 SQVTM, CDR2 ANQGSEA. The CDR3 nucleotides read TGCAGCGTTATCAGGGGGCCCAACGAGCAGTACTTC. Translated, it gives CSVIRGPNEQYF.

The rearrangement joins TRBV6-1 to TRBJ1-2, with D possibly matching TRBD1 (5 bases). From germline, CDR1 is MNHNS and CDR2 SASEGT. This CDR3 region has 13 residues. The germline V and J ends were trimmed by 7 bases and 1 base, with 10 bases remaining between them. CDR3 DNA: TGTGCCAGCATGCAGGGTGGTAACTATGGCTACACCTTC. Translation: CASMQGGNYGYTF.

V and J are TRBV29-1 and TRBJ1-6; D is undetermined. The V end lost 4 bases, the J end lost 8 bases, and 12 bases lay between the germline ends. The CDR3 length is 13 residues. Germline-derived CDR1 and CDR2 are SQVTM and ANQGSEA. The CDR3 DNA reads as TGCAGCGTTGTTACAGATCATGATTCACCCCTCCACTTT. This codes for CSVVTDHDSPLHF.